This T cell receptor (beta chain) was captured in a study of T-cell reconstitution after alpha-beta-depleted transplantation in children. CDR3 length equals 15 residues. From germline, CDR1 is SGHTA and CDR2 FQGTGA. After removal of 5 bases from V and 1 base from J, the junction contained 6 bases not matched to a gene. It was with unique molecular identifiers that the TCRbeta library was prepared. TCRdb reprocessed the PCR reads with MiXCR, giving one entry per CDR3 protein. The table records hundreds of thousands of distinct CDR3 sequences, 16% of them present only once. The source of this sequence is a human donor who donated a stem cell graft to a child with acute myeloid leukemia. The sample consisted of PBMCs from the stem cell graft donor, taken from the stem cell graft. This chain joins TRBV7-3 and TRBJ2-3; 7 nucleotides agree with TRBD1. The CDR3 is CASSARQGGTDTQYF. CDR3 bases: TGTGCCAGCAGCGCCCGCCAGGGGGGCACAGATACGCAGTATTTT.